A selection of T cell receptor beta chains follows, all from one sample in a study of cytomegalovirus exposure and HLA in healthy donors. Profiled with immunoSEQ multiplex PCR; TCRdb holds only in-frame clones, not every one. The profile shows 140,000 or so clones, roughly 70% of them singletons. Source material: PBMCs. The receptor source for this set is a man aged 18 to 30 in good health and CMV-seropositive. CDR3s include the opening cysteine and the closing phenylalanine or tryptophan. Rows may omit the clone size; those that give it use once, few, many or a size class.

V: TRBV21-1; J: TRBJ1-4; size: NA; CDR3: CASSKGFRDRGRVGIDEKLFF
V: TRBV4-1; J: TRBJ1-3; size: NA; CDR3: CASSQEIRTGNTIYF
V: TRBV7-2; J: TRBJ1-1; size: NA; CDR3: CASSFQTGGNAEAFF
V: TRBV28; J: TRBJ2-5; size: few; CDR3: CASSRQGRGGETQYF
V: TRBV9; J: TRBJ1-1; size: NA; CDR3: CASSPRMGGTEAFF
V: TRBV4-1; J: TRBJ1-2; size: few; CDR3: CASSHGQGGDYGYTF
V: TRBV11-2; J: TRBJ1-3; size: NA; CDR3: CASSLDFGGAEGNTIYF
V: TRBV27; J: TRBJ2-6; size: few; CDR3: CASSFLGAHSGANVLTF
V: TRBV13; J: TRBJ1-6; size: NA; CDR3: CASSLGQGNSPLHF
V: TRBV19; J: TRBJ2-7; size: NA; CDR3: CASSPRGQLYEQYF
V: TRBV6-5; J: TRBJ1-2; size: once; CDR3: CASSYSGQVTVYTF